The clone carrying this TCR beta chain was counted many times. No antigen is known for it. This sample was included in a study of regulatory T cells in long-lasting Graves disease. The V gene's germline CDR1 is MDHEN and CDR2 SYDVKM. The junction had 9 bases not matched to a gene; V was cut back by 10 bases and J by 8 bases. The length of the CDR3 is 12 residues. The study's findings and limits: Whereas 966 public clonotypes were shared by new patients, persistent patients shared more, at some 2,900. Small sample size may have lowered accuracy.

Time point: persistent/refractory GD, antithyroid drugs over 5 years with positive TRAb. Making the TCR library involved RNA that had been extracted from PBMCs. The authors drew about 9 milliliters of peripheral blood into EDTA tubes. Through Arm-PCR of CDR3 regions and iRepertoire HTBI primers, TCR beta libraries were built. TCRdb ran MiXCR on the multiplex PCR reads and lists one entry per CDR3 protein. The table includes approximately 360,000 distinct CDR3 sequences, less than 30% detected once. This TCR derives from a middle-aged woman with Graves disease. The chain is built from TRBV28 and TRBJ1-1; 8 positions agree with TRBD1. Specimen: peripheral blood mononuclear cells (PBMCs), collected when the disease was refractory, from a patient treated with antithyroid drugs. DNA of the CDR3: TGTGCCACACAGGGGGTAGGATGGGAAGCTTTCTTT. Its protein is CATQGVGWEAFF.